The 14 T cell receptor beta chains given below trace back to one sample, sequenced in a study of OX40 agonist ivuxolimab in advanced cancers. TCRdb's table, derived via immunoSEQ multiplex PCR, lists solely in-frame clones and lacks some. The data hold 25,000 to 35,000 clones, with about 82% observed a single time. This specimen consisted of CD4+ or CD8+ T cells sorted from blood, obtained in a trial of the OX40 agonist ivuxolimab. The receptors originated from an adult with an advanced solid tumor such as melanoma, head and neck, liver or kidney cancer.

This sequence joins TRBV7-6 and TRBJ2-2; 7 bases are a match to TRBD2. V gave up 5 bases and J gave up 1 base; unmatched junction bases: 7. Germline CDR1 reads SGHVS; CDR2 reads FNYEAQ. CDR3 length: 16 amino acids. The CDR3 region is CASSAPPGGNTGELFF. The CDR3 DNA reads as TGTGCCAGCAGCGCCCCCCCGGGAGGGAACACCGGGGAGCTGTTTTTT.

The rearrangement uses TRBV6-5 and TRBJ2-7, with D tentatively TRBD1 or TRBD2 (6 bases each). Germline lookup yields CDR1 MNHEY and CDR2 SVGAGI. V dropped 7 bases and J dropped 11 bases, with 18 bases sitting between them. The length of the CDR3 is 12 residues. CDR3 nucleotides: TGTGCCAGCACAGATAAAAGGGGGGTCGAGTACTTC. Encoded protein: CASTDKRGVEYF.

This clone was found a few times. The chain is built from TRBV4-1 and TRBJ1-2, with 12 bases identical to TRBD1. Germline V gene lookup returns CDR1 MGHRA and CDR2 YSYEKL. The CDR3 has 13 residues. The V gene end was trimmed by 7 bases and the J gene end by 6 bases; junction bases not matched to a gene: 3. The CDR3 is CASTGTGGHGYTF. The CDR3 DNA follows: TGCGCCAGCACTGGGACAGGGGGCCATGGCTACACCTTC.

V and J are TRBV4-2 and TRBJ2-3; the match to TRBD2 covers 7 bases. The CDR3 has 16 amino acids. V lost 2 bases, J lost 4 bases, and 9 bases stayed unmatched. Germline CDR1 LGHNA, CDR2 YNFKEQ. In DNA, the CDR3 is TGTGCCAGCAGCCAAACCCCTAGCGGATCGCCAGATACGCAGTATTTT. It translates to CASSQTPSGSPDTQYF.

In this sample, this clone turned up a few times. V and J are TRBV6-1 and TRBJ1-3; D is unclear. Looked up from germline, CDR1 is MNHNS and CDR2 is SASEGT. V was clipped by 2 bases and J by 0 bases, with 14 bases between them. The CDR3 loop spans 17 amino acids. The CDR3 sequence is CASSEPGRGSSGNTIYF. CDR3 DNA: TGTGCCAGCAGTGAACCCGGGAGAGGGAGCTCTGGAAACACCATATATTTT.

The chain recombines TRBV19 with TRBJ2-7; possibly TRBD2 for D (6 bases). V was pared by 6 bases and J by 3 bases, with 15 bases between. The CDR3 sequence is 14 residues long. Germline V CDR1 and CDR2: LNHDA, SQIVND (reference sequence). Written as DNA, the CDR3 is TGTGCCAGTAGCCCGGGGGTCGGTCTCTACGAGCAGTACTTC. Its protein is CASSPGVGLYEQYF.

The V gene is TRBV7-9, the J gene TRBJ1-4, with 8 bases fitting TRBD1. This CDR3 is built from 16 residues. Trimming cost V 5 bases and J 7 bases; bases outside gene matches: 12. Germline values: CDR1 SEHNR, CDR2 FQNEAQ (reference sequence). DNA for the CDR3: TGTGCCAGCAGCGCCGCAGGGGGCAGGGGATTTGAAAAACTGTTTTTT. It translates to CASSAAGGRGFEKLFF.

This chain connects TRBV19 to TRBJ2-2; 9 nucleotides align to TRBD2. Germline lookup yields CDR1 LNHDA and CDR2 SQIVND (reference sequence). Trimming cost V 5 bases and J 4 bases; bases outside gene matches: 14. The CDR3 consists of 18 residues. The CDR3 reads CASSARHTSGRLTGELFF. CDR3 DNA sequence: TGTGCCAGTAGTGCCCGACACACCAGCGGGAGGCTCACCGGGGAGCTGTTTTTT.

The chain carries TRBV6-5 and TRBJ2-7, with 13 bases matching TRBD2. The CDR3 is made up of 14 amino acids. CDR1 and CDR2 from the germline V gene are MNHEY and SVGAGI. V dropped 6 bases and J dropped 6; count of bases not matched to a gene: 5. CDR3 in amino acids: CASRVTSGRGEQYF. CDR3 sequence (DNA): TGTGCCAGCAGGGTCACTAGCGGGAGGGGCGAGCAGTACTTC.

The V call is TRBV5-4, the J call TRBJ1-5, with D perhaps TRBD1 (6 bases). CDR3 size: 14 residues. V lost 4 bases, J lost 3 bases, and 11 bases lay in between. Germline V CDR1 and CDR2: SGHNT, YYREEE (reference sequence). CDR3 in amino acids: CASSPDSFNQPQHF. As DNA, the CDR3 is TGTGCCAGCAGCCCGGACAGCTTCAATCAGCCCCAGCATTTT.

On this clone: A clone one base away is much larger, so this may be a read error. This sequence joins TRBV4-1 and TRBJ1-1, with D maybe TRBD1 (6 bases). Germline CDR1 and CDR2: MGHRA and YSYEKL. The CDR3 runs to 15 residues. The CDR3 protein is CASNQEGEMNTEAFF. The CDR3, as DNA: TGCGCCAGCAACCAAGAGGGGGAGATGAACACTGAAGCTTTCTTT.

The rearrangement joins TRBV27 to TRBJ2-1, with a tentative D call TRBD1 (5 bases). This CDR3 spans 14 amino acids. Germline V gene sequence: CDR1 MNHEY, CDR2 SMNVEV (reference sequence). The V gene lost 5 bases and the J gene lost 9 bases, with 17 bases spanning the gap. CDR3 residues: CASSPWGTWAEQFF. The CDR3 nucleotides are TGTGCCAGCAGTCCGTGGGGCACGTGGGCTGAGCAGTTCTTC.

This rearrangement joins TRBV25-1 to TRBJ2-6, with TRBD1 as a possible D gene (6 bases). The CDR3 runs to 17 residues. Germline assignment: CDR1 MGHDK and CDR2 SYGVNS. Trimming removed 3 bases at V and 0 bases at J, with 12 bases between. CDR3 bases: TGTGCCAGCAGTGACCCACAGGGAAGCTCTGGGGCCAACGTCCTGACTTTC. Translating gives CASSDPQGSSGANVLTF.

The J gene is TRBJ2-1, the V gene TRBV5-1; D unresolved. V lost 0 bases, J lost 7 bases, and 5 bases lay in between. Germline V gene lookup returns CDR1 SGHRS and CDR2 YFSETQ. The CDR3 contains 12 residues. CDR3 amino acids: CASSLVPNEQFF. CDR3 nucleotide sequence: TGCGCCAGCAGCTTGGTCCCTAATGAGCAGTTCTTC. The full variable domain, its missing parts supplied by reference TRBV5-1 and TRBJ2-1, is KAGVTQTPRYLIKTRGQQVTLSCSPISGHRSVSWYQQTPGQGLQFLFEYFSETQRNKGNFPGRFSGRQFSNSRSEMNVSTLELGDSALYLCASSLVPNEQFFGPGTRLTVL.